The clone carrying this T cell receptor (beta chain) was seen repeatedly, ten times or more. This CDR3 contains 15 residues. The V segment lost 0 bases and the J segment 6 bases; nucleotides outside the gene matches: 3. From germline, CDR1 is ENHRY and CDR2 SYGVKD. The record originates from a study of early T cells in non-severe SARS-CoV-2 infection. TCRdb re-analysed the 5' RACE reads in MiXCR, keeping a single row per CDR3 protein. The top ten clones hold roughly a third of a sample with about 28,000 distinct CDR3 sequences, 5.5% to 7.5% of them seen once. The sample was whole blood, taken at baseline. The receptor comes from an adult who was a healthcare worker with PCR-confirmed SARS-CoV-2 infection or an uninfected control (not recorded which). The J gene is TRBJ2-7, the V gene TRBV10-3; 12 bases match TRBD1. The CDR3 nucleotides are TGTGCCATCAGTGAGTCCGGGACAGGGGGCCTCGAGCAGTACTTC. Its protein is CAISESGTGGLEQYF.